Shown below are 10 T cell receptor beta chains from a single sample sequenced in a study of human T cells and chemical hapten exposure. Described time point: patch test 3, about 24 weeks after DPC sensitization. The treatment is: therapeutic diphenylcyclopropenone sensitization with weekly scalp DPC. One entry per CDR3 protein, called by TCRdb with MiXCR from the RACE reads. This sample yields roughly 62,000 distinct CDR3 sequences, of which roughly 12% are seen a single time; 2.4% belongs to the top ten. Sequenced material: whole blood, taken in connection with sensitization to the hapten diphenylcyclopropenone (DPC). The receptors were sampled from a man aged 25 to 40 with alopecia areata. Some clones in this sample may be carry-over from other donors' samples.

V and J are TRBV2 and TRBJ2-5; D not resolved. In germline, CDR1 is SNHLY, CDR2 FYNNEI. V lost 4 bases and J lost 7, with 16 bases in between. The CDR3 length is 14 residues. The chain's CDR3 is CASSGQGPPGTQYF. CDR3 in DNA: TGTGCCAGCAGTGGTCAAGGGCCCCCAGGGACCCAGTACTTC.

J is TRBJ1-1 and V is TRBV29-1, with D possibly matching TRBD1 (5 bases). The length of the CDR3 is 13 residues. V gave up 8 bases and J gave up 1 base, with 14 bases separating them. Germline lookup yields CDR1 SQVTM and CDR2 ANQGSEA. CDR3 sequence (DNA): TGCAGCACCTCCCTGGGGGAGAACACTGAAGCTTTCTTT. Encoded protein: CSTSLGENTEAFF.

This clonotype was seen a handful of times. This chain uses TRBV7-6 with TRBJ1-1; perhaps TRBD1 as D (6 bases). Trimming removed 4 bases from V and 4 bases from J, with 10 bases in between. The CDR3 is 13 residues long. CDR1 is SGHVS and CDR2 is FNYEAQ in the germline V gene. The chain's CDR3 is CASSYRVSTEAFF. As DNA, the CDR3 is TGTGCCAGCAGCTACAGGGTGAGCACTGAAGCTTTCTTT.

In its sample, this clonotype is medium-sized (0.01 to 0.1%). CDR3: CASSSEGGRYTEAFF. The CDR3 bases are TGTGCCAGCAGCTCAGAAGGGGGCCGGTACACTGAAGCTTTCTTT. The chain links TRBV7-9 to TRBJ1-1; 7 bases map to TRBD1. Germline values: CDR1 SEHNR, CDR2 FQNEAQ (reference sequence). J was trimmed by 3 bases and V by 4 bases; bases with no gene match: 8. This CDR3 spans 15 amino acids. The entire variable domain, with the rest obtained from reference TRBV7-9 and TRBJ1-1, is as follows: DTGVSQNPRHKITKRGQNVTFRCDPISEHNRLYWYRQTLGQGPEFLTYFQNEAQLEKSRLLSDRFSAERPKGSFSTLEIQRTEQGDSAMYLCASSSEGGRYTEAFFGQGTRLTVV.

This clonotype turned up a few times. This chain uses TRBV27 with TRBJ2-5, with TRBD2 matching 7 bases. J was trimmed by 3 bases and V by 3 bases; bases with no gene match: 1. This CDR3 contains 13 residues. Germline CDR1 reads MNHEY; CDR2 reads SMNVEV (reference sequence). The CDR3 loop reads CASSLLAEETQYF. CDR3 nucleotide sequence: TGTGCCAGCAGTTTGCTAGCGGAAGAGACCCAGTACTTC.

This clonotype has more than one count but fewer than ten. The chain recombines TRBV5-1 with TRBJ2-1; D not certain. Germline V gene sequence: CDR1 SGHRS, CDR2 YFSETQ. The CDR3 is made up of 15 amino acids. Trimming took 4 bases from V and 4 from J, leaving 15 bases between them. The CDR3 nucleotides read TGCGCCAGCAGCAGGGCCCCGGAGTTATACAATGAGCAGTTCTTC. This codes for CASSRAPELYNEQFF.

This clonotype was detected only a few times. The chain links TRBV29-1 to TRBJ1-2; D gene ambiguous. Trimming shortened V by 4 bases and J by 0 bases, and 9 bases separated the two germline ends. Germline V CDR1 and CDR2: SQVTM, ANQGSEA. This CDR3 has 13 amino acids. CDR3 sequence: CSVAVSPNYGYTF. CDR3 DNA sequence: TGCAGCGTTGCCGTCTCCCCTAACTATGGCTACACCTTC.

The chain employs TRBV27 and TRBJ2-7; D possibly uses TRBD1 or TRBD2 (5 bases each). Germline assignment: CDR1 MNHEY and CDR2 SMNVEV (reference sequence). This CDR3 has 14 amino acids. V was trimmed by 3 bases and J by 0 bases, leaving 9 bases between them. CDR3 nucleotide sequence: TGTGCCAGCAGTTTCGGGGCGAGCTCCTACGAGCAGTACTTC. Translated: CASSFGASSYEQYF.

Note on this clonotype: A read error may explain this, as a much larger clone is one base away. V and J are TRBV6-2 or TRBV6-3 and TRBJ2-3; TRBD2 matches at 13 bases. The length of the CDR3 is 17 residues. Germline loops: CDR1 MNHEY, CDR2 SVGEGT. The CDR3 loop reads CTSSSGLAGEFTDTQYF. CDR3 in DNA: TGTACCAGCAGTTCCGGACTAGCGGGGGAATTCACAGATACGCAGTATTTT.

This clonotype has more than one count but fewer than ten. The chain joins TRBV3-1 to TRBJ2-2, with 8 bases identical to TRBD1. CDR1 is LGHDT, CDR2 YNNKEL, per germline (reference sequence). The trim removed 1 base at V and 4 bases at J, leaving 2 bases unmatched. The CDR3 runs to 15 residues. CDR3 protein: CASSQGTGITGELFF. The CDR3, as DNA: TGTGCCAGCAGCCAAGGGACAGGGATCACCGGGGAGCTGTTTTTT.